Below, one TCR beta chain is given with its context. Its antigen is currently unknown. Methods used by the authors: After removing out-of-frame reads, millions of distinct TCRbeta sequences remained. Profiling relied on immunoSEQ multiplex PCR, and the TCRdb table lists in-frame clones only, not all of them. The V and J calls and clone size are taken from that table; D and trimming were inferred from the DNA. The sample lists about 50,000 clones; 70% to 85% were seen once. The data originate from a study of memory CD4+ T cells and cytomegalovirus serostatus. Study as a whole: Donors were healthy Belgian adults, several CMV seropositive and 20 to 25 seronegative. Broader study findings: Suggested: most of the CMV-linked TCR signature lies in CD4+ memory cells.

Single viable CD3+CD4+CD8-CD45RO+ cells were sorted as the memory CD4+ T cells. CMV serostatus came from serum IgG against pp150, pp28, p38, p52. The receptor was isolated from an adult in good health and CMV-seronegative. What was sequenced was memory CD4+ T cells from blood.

CDR3 loop: CASSLEGNYGYTF. CDR3 bases: TGTGCCAGCAGCTTGGAAGGGAACTATGGCTACACCTTC. The chain employs TRBV5-6 and TRBJ1-2; D uncertain. Germline assignment: CDR1 SGHDT and CDR2 YYEEEE. Trimming took 0 bases from V and 2 from J, leaving 5 bases between them. CDR3 length: 13 amino acids.